This T cell receptor (beta chain) was profiled in a study of T cell responses to AZD1222 COVID-19 vaccine. Findings of the study overall: Possibly, clonal diversity was underestimated; donors were largely white British and included more females. Along spike, vaccine-associated CD4 TCRs were found throughout, with dominance at 160-218 and 743-854. Close to half of spike-specific TCRs reportedly recognize unmutated variant regions.

Using immunoSEQ multiplex PCR, the repertoire was profiled, and TCRdb retains in-frame clones only, with some absent. The sample shows about 85,000 clones, around 90% of them seen only once. Comments on this clone: Antigen specificity is unknown.

The germline V gene has CDR1 LNHDA and CDR2 SQIVND (reference sequence). The V gene end was trimmed by 5 bases and the J gene end by 8 bases; junction bases not matched to a gene: 9. The CDR3 has 16 amino acids. The chain couples TRBV19 to TRBJ2-1; 13 bases line up with TRBD2. This clonotype originated in an adult in good health. Sequenced here: peripheral blood, sampled on day 0 of AZD1222 vaccination. CDR3 residues: CASSARTSGSWYEQFF. The CDR3 DNA follows: TGTGCCAGTAGTGCGCGGACTAGCGGGAGTTGGTATGAGCAGTTCTTC.